The 8 T cell receptor beta chains reported below all come from one sample, sequenced in a study of CD8+ T cells in alopecia areata. Described treatment: oral pan-JAK inhibitor, 5-10 mg twice daily. cDNA prepared by RNA extraction and subsequent reverse transcription served as the template for sequencing. Measured with immunoSEQ multiplex PCR; TCRdb has only the in-frame clones, and not every one. Altogether roughly 99,000 clones are present, over 80% being singletons, with the ten largest covering over 20%. Sample: CD8+ T cells sorted from blood, taken at week 24, from a patient treated with tofacitinib. The receptors come from a human donor with alopecia areata.

This chain connects TRBV7-9 to TRBJ2-7, with a tentative D call TRBD2 (5 bases). V shed 3 bases and J shed 0 bases, with 12 bases lying between them. CDR1 is SEHNR and CDR2 is FQNEAQ in the germline V gene (reference sequence). The CDR3 consists of 15 residues. The DNA of the CDR3 is TGTGCCAGCAGCTTTCCGGACGGGAACTCCTACGAGCAGTACTTC. Encoded protein: CASSFPDGNSYEQYF.

This sequence joins TRBV27 and TRBJ2-1, with TRBD2 matching over 10 bases. Unmatched junction bases numbered 6, after V lost 6 bases and J lost 4 bases. Looked up from germline, CDR1 is MNHEY and CDR2 is SMNVEV (reference sequence). The CDR3 loop spans 15 amino acids. CDR3 DNA: TGTGCCAGCAGCATAGCGGGGGGTGGTTACAATGAGCAGTTCTTC. This translates into CASSIAGGGYNEQFF.

V gene TRBV12-5 combines with J gene TRBJ2-5; 11 positions agree with TRBD2. Germline CDR1 is LGHNT and CDR2 is FRNRAP. The junction had 7 bases not matched to a gene; V was cut back by 5 bases and J by 2 bases. This CDR3 contains 16 residues. CDR3 region: CASGRGLAGGQETQYF. The CDR3 DNA reads TGTGCTAGTGGTCGGGGCCTAGCGGGGGGACAAGAGACCCAGTACTTC.

This clone was detected a few times. This sequence joins TRBV27 and TRBJ2-4, with 10 bases that match TRBD2. Trimming at V came to 6 bases and at J to 3 bases, leaving 5 bases not matched to a gene. The germline V gene has CDR1 MNHEY and CDR2 SMNVEV (reference sequence). The CDR3 is made up of 15 amino acids. DNA for the CDR3: TGTGCCAGCAGACAACTAGCGGGGAGCAAAAACATTCAGTACTTC. This encodes CASRQLAGSKNIQYF.

Here the CDR3 DNA reads TGTGCCAGCAGCCGTGCAGGGGCCCAGAGCTATGGCTACACCTTC. This translates into CASSRAGAQSYGYTF. V gene TRBV13 combines with J gene TRBJ1-2; weak D call: TRBD1 (6 bases). This CDR3 comprises 15 residues. In germline, CDR1 is PRHDT, CDR2 FYEKMQ (reference sequence). V was trimmed by 5 bases and J by 4 bases, leaving 17 bases between them. Using reference TRBV13 and TRBJ1-2 for the parts outside the CDR3, the full variable domain is AAGVIQSPRHLIKEKRETATLKCYPIPRHDTVYWYQQGPGQDPQFLISFYEKMQSDKGSIPDRFSAQQFSDYHSELNMSSLELGDSALYFCASSRAGAQSYGYTFGSGTRLTVV.

This clone was seen more than once but under ten times. The V and J genes are TRBV6-5 and TRBJ1-5; D might be TRBD1 (6 bases). The CDR3 length is 14 residues. Germline CDR1 reads MNHEY; CDR2 reads SVGAGI. Trimming removed 4 bases at V and 8 bases at J, with 15 bases between. As DNA, the CDR3 is TGTGCCAGCAGTTCCCAGACAGGTCGAGAGCCCCAGCATTTT. Protein: CASSSQTGREPQHF.

This clone was detected only a few times. In nucleotides, the CDR3 is TGTGCCAGCAGCTTGACGGGCCCCGGGGAGCTGTTTTTT. Amino acids: CASSLTGPGELFF. This chain joins TRBV5-6 and TRBJ2-2, with unresolved D. The V end lost 1 base, the J end lost 6 bases, and 7 bases lay between the germline ends. The CDR3 consists of 13 residues. The germline V gene has CDR1 SGHDT and CDR2 YYEEEE.

Written as DNA, the CDR3 is TGCGCCAGGGTCTTTGCCCGCCAAGAGACCCAGTACTTC. Translating gives CARVFARQETQYF. V gene TRBV10-2 combines with J gene TRBJ2-5; D gene unclear. Germline CDR1 and CDR2: WSHSY and SAAADI. This CDR3 contains 13 residues. The V gene lost 9 bases and the J gene lost 1 base, with 12 bases spanning the gap.